This TCR beta chain derives from a study of blood T cell repertoires in COVID-19. Looking at the study overall: Material from acute and convalescent COVID-19 was sourced from the United States, Italy and Spain. PBMCs, B-cell-depleted T cells, or T cells were the source of the cDNA or gDNA that made up the material.

The V end lost 1 base, the J end lost 6 bases, and 12 bases lay between the germline ends. This CDR3 is 15 amino acids long. The germline CDR1 and CDR2 sequences are SGHVS and FNYEAQ. Per the original methods: How many nucleated cells were present was estimated from reference gene primer amplification. Assay: immunoSEQ multiplex PCR; the TCRdb copy retains only in-frame clones and omits some. That table supplies the V and J calls and clone size; D and trimming were determined from the DNA. The sample includes fewer than 40,000 clones, around 80% of them seen just once. This TCR came from a man between 60 and 75 years old with acute or convalescent COVID-19. The chain is built from TRBV7-6 and TRBJ2-2, with a tentative D call TRBD2 (6 bases). Sequencing used peripheral blood. The DNA of the CDR3 is TGTGCCAGCAGCTTAGGTCTAGCGAGAGCCGGGGAGCTGTTTTTT. Amino acids: CASSLGLARAGELFF.